The 3 T cell receptor beta chains below come from one sample, sequenced in a study of blood T cell repertoires in COVID-19. Produced via immunoSEQ multiplex PCR; TCRdb's table is partial and in-frame only. Among 290,000 or so clones listed, approximately 90% were seen once. What was sequenced was PBMCs or T cells enriched from blood (not recorded which). These receptors were obtained from a woman aged 25 to 39 who had recovered from COVID-19.

The chain combines TRBV4-2 with TRBJ2-2, with no clear D. The CDR3 sequence is 14 residues long. Germline V gene sequence: CDR1 LGHNA, CDR2 YNFKEQ. With 0 bases removed from V and 9 bases from J, the gap between germline ends came to 11 bases. CDR3 coding DNA: TGTGCCAGCAGCCAAGATCCAATAGCCCGGGAGCTGTTTTTT. It translates to CASSQDPIARELFF.

The genes are TRBV9 and TRBJ2-1; no clear D gene. Germline V gives CDR1 SGDLS, CDR2 YYNGEE. This CDR3 has 14 amino acids. V lost 0 bases to trimming and J lost 4 bases, with 8 bases between them. CDR3 nucleotide sequence: TGTGCCAGCAGCGTAGGTGGGCTGTACAATGAGCAGTTCTTC. Its protein product is CASSVGGLYNEQFF.

The chain combines TRBV11-2 with TRBJ2-3; 12 bases are shared with TRBD2. Looked up from germline, CDR1 is SGHAT and CDR2 is FQNNGV. The CDR3 loop spans 17 amino acids. Losses at the gene ends were 5 bases for V and 4 bases for J; bases not matched to a gene: 10. CDR3 loop: CASSPRLAGAGPDTQYF. CDR3 in DNA: TGTGCCAGCAGCCCACGACTAGCGGGAGCGGGACCAGATACGCAGTATTTT. Together with reference TRBV11-2 and TRBJ2-3, the CDR3 gives the full variable domain: EAGVAQSPRYKIIEKRQSVAFWCNPISGHATLYWYQQILGQGPKLLIQFQNNGVVDDSQLPKDRFSAERLKGVDSTLKIQPAKLEDSAVYLCASSPRLAGAGPDTQYFGPGTRLTVL.